This TCR delta chain was documented in a study of gamma-delta T cells after stem cell transplantation. TCRdb re-called clones from the RT-PCR reads via CATT. The data hold about 1,400 delta-chain clones, with about 42% observed a single time. This CDR3 spans 16 amino acids. The V end was cut by 0 bases, the J end by 11 bases, with 24 bases between. Germline loops: CDR1 GEAIGNYY, CDR2 EKD. A remark on this clone: Possible read error: a much larger clone is one base away.

Sequencing was carried out using gamma-delta T cells. The chain couples TRDV2 to TRDJ1; possibly TRDD3 for D (5 bases). The TCR originated in a human donor. It is not recorded whose cells these are; they may come from a transplant donor. The CDR3 loop is CACDTVVPGVEMSLIF. The CDR3 region has the DNA TGTGCCTGTGACACCGTGGTTCCGGGGGTAGAGATGAGTCTCATCTTT.